This is a list of T cell receptor beta chains from one sample in a study of control samples from healthy donors and cancer patients. Sequenced by immunoSEQ multiplex PCR; TCRdb stores in-frame clones only, minus some. The table has 150,000 to 200,000 clones, roughly 90% seen once. Sample: blood. These receptors all stem from a man aged 30 to 45 in good health. The CDR3 runs from the conserved cysteine through the conserved F or W.

v_call,cdr3_length,cdr3_aa
TRBV6-5,14,CASNTGGDGEKLFF
TRBV11-3,13,CASSLGRGQTQYF
TRBV9,13,CASSLTGAGELFF
TRBV3-1/TRBV3-2,16,CASSLSGILTNYGYTF
TRBV6-5,13,CASKGTVYDEQYF
TRBV28,12,CASSLFTGELFF
TRBV28,15,CASSAPHGANQPQHF
TRBV7-9,15,CASSRPGGASDTQYF
TRBV2,12,CASRMDSYTQYF
TRBV2,14,CASGDNHSGNTIYF
TRBV10-3,15,CAISLSDNSNQPQHF
TRBV18,14,CASSPQQGFNEQYF
TRBV5-1,14,CASSLDLSGNTIYF
TRBV18,14,CASSPGSLDYGYTF
TRBV19,14,CASSMSLAGSEQFF
TRBV5-6,15,CASSWGTQERYEQFF
TRBV5-4,16,CASSLDAPSSYNEQFF
TRBV6-5,14,CASSSPGGHYGYTF
TRBV9,16,CASSLAPRGRDYGYTF
TRBV3-1/TRBV3-2,14,CASSQDKGGYGYTF
TRBV19,15,CASSLSRGLKNIQYF
TRBV4-1,14,CASSQWVGNQPQHF
TRBV28,12,CASRTIKEPQHF
TRBV18,15,CASFNRGDQNNEQFF
TRBV5-4,15,CASSLGVSRNYGYTF
TRBV27,14,CASSFRGGGNTIYF
TRBV4-3,15,CASSLTVGGSDEQFF
TRBV6-5,13,CASSYGGADTQYF
TRBV25-1,16,CASSESPGTGSYGYTF
TRBV13,15,CASSARRRTTGELFF
TRBV4-2,12,CASSQDGGSAFF
TRBV19,16,CASRAGTGMGNTEAFF
TRBV10-3,17,CAISESQKAVVTDTQYF
TRBV18,12,CASSRTGFEAFF
TRBV19,15,CASTPGDRGRDEQFF
TRBV6-1,16,CASSEAPRKPNYGYTF